These 27 T cell receptor delta chains originate from one sample sequenced in a study of gammadelta T cells in human blood. TCRdb re-called clones from the RT-PCR reads via CATT. The sample includes over a thousand delta-chain clones, roughly a fifth of them seen just once. Source material: Vgamma9Vdelta2 gamma-delta T cells from infant blood. The receptors derive from a human donor.

Notes on this clone: The likely explanation is a read error, given a far larger clone one base away. The chain recombines TRDV2 with TRDJ1, with 12 bases lining up with TRDD3. TCRdb records no J gene; here it was assigned by comparing the DNA to germline. The CDR3 contains 17 residues. The V gene's germline CDR1 is GEAIGNYY and CDR2 EKD. V shed 2 bases and J 1 base; nucleotides not matched to a gene: 7. As DNA, the CDR3 is TGTGCCTGTGACAATTTACTGGGGGATACTGTCACCGATAAACTCATCTTT. This sequence encodes CACDNLLGDTVTDKLIF.

For this clone: The protein held in TCRdb is that of a much larger clone and does not match this DNA's translation at residue 3, likely because of a read error; the protein shown is translated from the DNA. This chain joins TRDV2 and TRDJ3; the match to TRDD3 covers 9 bases. CDR1 is GEAIGNYY and CDR2 is EKD in the germline V gene. This CDR3 comprises 18 residues. The CDR3 region is CASDKVLGDSWDTRQMFF. CDR3 DNA: TGTGCCAGTGACAAAGTACTGGGGGACTCCTGGGACACCCGACAGATGTTTTTC.

This clone is deemed medium-sized. The rearrangement links TRDV2 to TRDJ3; 12 nucleotides line up with TRDD3. The germline gives CDR1 GEAIGNYY, CDR2 EKD. The CDR3 consists of 20 residues. J lost 0 bases, V lost 3 bases, and 8 bases had no gene match. The CDR3 sequence: CACDDNWGIPGSWDTRQMFF. CDR3 sequence (DNA): TGTGCCTGTGACGATAACTGGGGGATACCCGGCTCCTGGGACACCCGACAGATGTTTTTC.

By sample fraction, this clone is medium-sized. One base separates it from a far larger clone, so it is likely a read error. This chain joins TRDV2 and TRDJ1; 8 positions match TRDD3. J gave up 0 bases and V 2 bases, and 1 base lay outside the gene matches. The CDR3 covers 14 residues. CDR1 and CDR2 (germline): GEAIGNYY, EKD. The CDR3 DNA reads TGTGCCTGTGACAAACTGGGGGACACCGATAAACTCATCTTT. Amino acids: CACDKLGDTDKLIF.

This clone has more than one count but fewer than ten. V gene TRDV2 combines with J gene TRDJ3; 10 bases fit TRDD3. Trimming removed 0 bases from V and 0 bases from J; junction bases left unmatched: 4. The length of the CDR3 is 19 residues. Germline values: CDR1 GEAIGNYY, CDR2 EKD. The CDR3 region is CACDTVGDTPSWDTRQMFF. CDR3 coding DNA: TGTGCCTGTGACACCGTGGGGGATACCCCCTCCTGGGACACCCGACAGATGTTTTTC.

This clone is labeled as medium-sized. The gene calls are TRDV2 and TRDJ3; D might be TRDD3 (5 bases). The germline CDR1 and CDR2 sequences are GEAIGNYY and EKD. CDR3 length: 17 amino acids. V lost 0 bases and J lost 0, with 8 bases in between. CDR3 nucleotide sequence: TGTGCCTGTGACACCGCGGGGAGCTCCTGGGACACCCGACAGATGTTTTTC. Protein product: CACDTAGSSWDTRQMFF.

In the case of this clone: This may be a read error: a much more frequent sequence differs by one nucleotide. The J gene went uncalled, whereas the V gene is TRDV2; the D call TRDD3 from the table was never checked on the DNA. Germline V gives CDR1 GEAIGNYY, CDR2 EKD. This CDR3 spans 20 amino acids. The CDR3 nucleotides are TGTGCCTGTGACACCGGAGGATTACTGGGGAGCTCCTGGGACACCCGACAGATATTTTTC. Its translation: CACDTGGLLGSSWDTRQIFF.

This clone is medium-sized (0.01 to 0.1%) within its sample. This sequence joins TRDV2 and TRDJ3; 9 bases line up with TRDD3. The V and J ends lost 1 base and 2 bases, in that order; junction bases with no gene match: 5. Germline CDR1 GEAIGNYY, CDR2 EKD. The CDR3 loop spans 18 amino acids. CDR3: CACDTGGYQTWDTRQMFF. Written as DNA, the CDR3 is TGTGCCTGTGACACTGGGGGATATCAGACCTGGGACACCCGACAGATGTTTTTC.

There are a few counts of this clone. This likely traces to a read error, being one base from a far larger clone. The same CDR3 arises from other DNA sequences in this sample as well. V gene TRDV2 combines with J gene TRDJ3; TRDD3 aligns across 12 bases. Germline-derived CDR1 and CDR2 are GEAIGNYY and EKD. The CDR3 has 21 amino acids. CDR3 region: CACDTLGDTRLSSWDTRQMFF. In DNA form, the CDR3 reads TGTGCTTGTGACACCCTGGGGGATACGCGACTTAGCTCCTGGGACACCCGACAGATGTTTTTC.

With regard to this clone: A far larger clone is a single base away, which makes a read error likely. Other nucleotide sequences in the sample specify the same CDR3. The V gene reported is TRDV2; the J gene is uncalled; TRDD3 is the table's D call and was not checked against the DNA. Per germline, CDR1 GEAIGNYY and CDR2 EKD. This CDR3 comprises 20 residues. The CDR3 region has the DNA TGTGCCTGTGAAAGGGGCAACTGGGGGATACGCGAATCCTTTACCGATAAGCTCATCTTT. This encodes CACERGNWGIRESFTDKLIF.

Comment on this clone: This likely stems from a read error, as it lies one base from a far larger clone. The same CDR3 is also encoded by other DNA sequences in this sample. V gene TRDV2 combines with J gene TRDJ3, with 7 bases matching TRDD3. The V gene's germline CDR1 is GEAIGNYY and CDR2 EKD. This CDR3 has 20 amino acids. J lost 0 bases, V lost 1 base, and 11 bases had no gene match. Here the CDR3 reads CACDTGGIRGGSWDTRQMFF. DNA of the CDR3: TGTGCCTGTGACACTGGGGGGATTCGCGGGGGCTCCTGGGACACCCGACAGATGTTTTTC.

Comment on this clone: A read error is likely here: a far larger clone is one base away. This sequence joins TRDV2 and TRDJ1; 8 bases agree with TRDD3. Here the J gene was assigned by germline matching of the DNA, as TCRdb has none. Germline CDR1 and CDR2: GEAIGNYY and EKD. This CDR3 is 16 amino acids long. V gave up 0 bases and J gave up 9 bases; unmatched junction bases: 14. CDR3 sequence (DNA): TGTGCCTGTGACACCGTGGGGGATGCTTTGACAGCACAACTCATCTTT. It translates to CACDTVGDALTAQLIF.

This clone is large in the sample. The gene calls are TRDV2 and TRDJ3, with 10 positions matching TRDD3. The CDR3 runs 18 residues. CDR1 is GEAIGNYY, CDR2 EKD, per germline. After removal of 1 base from V and 0 bases from J, the junction contained 2 bases not matched to a gene. CDR3 nucleotides: TGTGCCTGTGACACTGGGGGATACCTCTCCTGGGACACCCGACAGATGTTTTTC. Translation gives CACDTGGYLSWDTRQMFF.

With respect to this clone: TCRdb's protein for this DNA is that of a much larger clone and differs from the translation at residue 13, likely a read error; the protein shown is the DNA translation. The V call is TRDV2, the J call TRDJ3; 7 nucleotides align to TRDD3. This CDR3 is 18 amino acids long. The germline V gene encodes CDR1 GEAIGNYY and CDR2 EKD. Here the CDR3 reads CACDTVGDRSWDPRQMFF. The CDR3 DNA reads as TGTGCCTGTGACACCGTGGGGGACCGCTCCTGGGACCCCCGACAGATGTTTTTC.

This clone appeared once. Given a far larger clone just one base away, this is likely a sequencing read error. The rearrangement links TRDV2 to TRDJ2; 10 nucleotides match TRDD3. TCRdb lists no J gene, so it was determined here by aligning the DNA to germline. The germline V gene has CDR1 GEAIGNYY and CDR2 EKD. The ends lost 2 bases at V and 4 bases at J; junction bases unmatched: 9. This CDR3 region has 17 residues. The CDR3 loop reads CACDSWGDTHWTAQLFF. CDR3 nucleotide sequence: TGTGCCTGTGACAGTTGGGGGGATACGCATTGGACAGCACAACTCTTCTTT.

About this clone itself: This may come from a read error, since a much larger clone is one base off. The chain has TRDV2 and TRDJ3, with 8 bases lining up with TRDD3. The CDR3 covers 18 residues. From germline, CDR1 is GEAIGNYY and CDR2 EKD. The CDR3 sequence: CASDTLGGLSWDTRQMFF. The CDR3 bases are TGTGCCAGTGACACACTGGGGGGCCTCTCCTGGGACACCCGACAGATGTTTTTC.

As regards this clone: A far larger clone is one nucleotide away, so this likely arose from a read error. Within the sample, other DNA sequences also encode this same CDR3. The V call is TRDV2, the J call TRDJ3; 13 nucleotides agree with TRDD3. CDR1 is GEAIGNYY and CDR2 is EKD in the germline V gene. This CDR3 region has 18 residues. The CDR3 bases are TGTGCCTGTGACGTACTGGGGGATACGTCCTGGGACACCCGTCAGATGTTTTTC. Translating it yields CACDVLGDTSWDTRQMFF.

This clone turned up a few times. With only one base between it and a far larger clone, this is likely a read error. The V call is TRDV2, the J call TRDJ2; 11 bases are a match to TRDD3. Per the germline V gene, CDR1 is GEAIGNYY and CDR2 is EKD. This CDR3 has 17 amino acids. The CDR3 DNA reads as TGTGCCTGTGACATACTGGGGGATAAAGCTTTGAGAGCACAACTCTTCTTT. Amino acids: CACDILGDKALRAQLFF.

This clone occurred a few times. With a far larger clone one base away, a read error is the likely cause. This rearrangement joins TRDV2 to TRDJ3, with 7 bases that match TRDD3. In the absence of a J gene in TCRdb, the DNA was matched to germline to assign it here. CDR1 GEAIGNYY and CDR2 EKD come from the germline V gene. The CDR3 runs to 19 residues. The CDR3 coding sequence is TGTGCCCGTGACACCCTACTACTGGGGATCTCCTGGGACACCCGACAGATGTTTTTC. Its protein product is CARDTLLLGISWDTRQMFF.

Worth noting for this clone: It is likely a read error: a sequence one base away is far more abundant. V usage is TRDV2 and J usage is TRDJ3, with a possible D match to TRDD3 (6 bases). TCRdb gives no J gene; it was assigned here by matching the DNA to germline. This CDR3 spans 19 amino acids. Trimming left V 4 bases short and J 0 bases short, with 18 bases between. Per germline, CDR1 GEAIGNYY and CDR2 EKD. CDR3 sequence: CACDPVLGDSSWDTRQMFF. CDR3 sequence (DNA): TGTGCCTGTGATCCCGTACTGGGTGATAGCTCCTGGGACACCCGACAGATGTTTTTC.

Concerning this clone itself: This is likely an artifact of a read error, given a far larger clone one base away. V gene TRDV2 combines with J gene TRDJ3; 13 nucleotides align to TRDD3. TCRdb gives no J gene; it was assigned here by matching the DNA to germline. Losses at the gene ends were 5 bases for V and 2 bases for J; bases not matched to a gene: 8. Germline-derived CDR1 and CDR2 are GEAIGNYY and EKD. CDR3 length: 19 residues. The CDR3 is CACAQLGDTHTWDTRQMFF. The CDR3 nucleotides are TGTGCCTGTGCCCAACTGGGGGATACGCATACCTGGGACACCCGACAGATGTTTTTC.

For this clone: A much more abundant neighbour one base away suggests this may be a read error. The genes are TRDV2 and TRDJ3, with 7 positions matching TRDD3. This CDR3 comprises 19 residues. V was pared by 2 bases and J by 1 base, with 10 bases of the junction left unmatched. The germline CDR1 and CDR2 sequences are GEAIGNYY and EKD. CDR3 in amino acids: CACDRLGGLNSWDTRQMFF. As DNA, the CDR3 is TGTGCCTGTGACAGGCTGGGGGGATTAAATTCCTGGGACACCCGACAGATGTTTTTC.

In regard to this clone: One base separates it from a far larger clone, so it is likely a read error. The J gene is TRDJ1, the V gene TRDV2, with TRDD3 matching 9 bases. There are 14 residues in the CDR3. Germline lookup yields CDR1 GEAIGNYY and CDR2 EKD. The CDR3 region has the DNA TGTGCCTGTGACATACTGGGGGACACCGATAAACTCACCTTT. Protein product: CACDILGDTDKLTF.

This clone is deemed large. Other nucleotide sequences in the sample specify the same CDR3. The chain employs TRDV2 and TRDJ3; 9 bases fit TRDD3. Germline assignment: CDR1 GEAIGNYY and CDR2 EKD. J was trimmed by 1 base and V by 2 bases; bases with no gene match: 2. This CDR3 contains 17 residues. The CDR3 nucleotides read TGTGCCTGTGACAATACTGGGGGATCCTGGGACACCCGACAGATGTTTTTC. It translates to CACDNTGGSWDTRQMFF.

To note about this clone: This may be a read error: a much more frequent sequence differs by one nucleotide. The same CDR3 can be traced to other DNA sequences in this sample. The rearrangement joins TRDV2 to TRDJ3; 8 bases agree with TRDD3. TCRdb offers no J gene call, so here the DNA was matched to germline to obtain one. The CDR3 length is 21 residues. The V gene end was trimmed by 0 bases and the J gene end by 0 bases; junction bases not matched to a gene: 12. Germline CDR1 is GEAIGNYY and CDR2 is EKD. The CDR3 DNA is TGTGCCTGTGACACCTTACTTGGGGATACTCGTAGCTCCTGGGACACCCGACAGATGTTTTTC. This codes for CACDTLLGDTRSSWDTRQMFF.

The chain is built from TRDV2 and TRDJ3; TRDD3 aligns across 9 bases. The J gene, absent from TCRdb, was called here by matching the DNA to germline. Per germline, CDR1 GEAIGNYY and CDR2 EKD. The CDR3 covers 20 residues. Trimming took 3 bases from V and 0 from J; bases not matched to a gene: 11. The DNA for the CDR3 is TGTGCCTGTGACTCCGGCTGGGGGATTCCCTCCTCCTGGGACACCCGACAGATGTTTTTC. It encodes CACDSGWGIPSSWDTRQMFF.

This clone was detected a few times. A far bigger clonotype differs at one base, so this is likely a read error. The genes are TRDV2 and TRDJ3; 11 bases fit TRDD3. The CDR3 extends over 21 amino acids. Losses at the gene ends were 0 bases for V and 0 bases for J; bases not matched to a gene: 9. CDR1 and CDR2 from the germline V gene are GEAIGNYY and EKD. The CDR3 reads CACDTMGDTRLSSWDTRQMFF. In DNA form, the CDR3 reads TGTGCCTGTGACACCATGGGGGATACGCGACTTAGCTCCTGGGACACCCGACAGATGTTTTTC.